The text below deals with one TCR beta chain. The sample belongs to a study of human T cells and chemical hapten exposure. V gave up 4 bases and J gave up 1 base, with 7 bases separating them. Looked up from germline, CDR1 is ENHRY and CDR2 is SYGVKD. The CDR3 extends over 13 amino acids. The sample's time point: patch test 3, about 24 weeks after DPC sensitization. This sample's treatment: therapeutic diphenylcyclopropenone sensitization with weekly scalp DPC. TCRdb analysed the RACE reads with MiXCR anew, one entry per CDR3 protein. The profile shows about 82,000 distinct CDR3 sequences, under 15% of them singletons.

The clonotype was recovered from a woman between 45 and 60 years old with alopecia areata. Some clones in this sample may be carry-over from other donors' samples. The V call is TRBV10-3, the J call TRBJ1-2; no clear D. The sample in question was whole blood, obtained in connection with sensitization to the hapten diphenylcyclopropenone (DPC). This chain's CDR3 is CAISATLNYGYTF. CDR3 nucleotide sequence: TGTGCCATCAGTGCGACACTTAACTATGGCTACACCTTC.